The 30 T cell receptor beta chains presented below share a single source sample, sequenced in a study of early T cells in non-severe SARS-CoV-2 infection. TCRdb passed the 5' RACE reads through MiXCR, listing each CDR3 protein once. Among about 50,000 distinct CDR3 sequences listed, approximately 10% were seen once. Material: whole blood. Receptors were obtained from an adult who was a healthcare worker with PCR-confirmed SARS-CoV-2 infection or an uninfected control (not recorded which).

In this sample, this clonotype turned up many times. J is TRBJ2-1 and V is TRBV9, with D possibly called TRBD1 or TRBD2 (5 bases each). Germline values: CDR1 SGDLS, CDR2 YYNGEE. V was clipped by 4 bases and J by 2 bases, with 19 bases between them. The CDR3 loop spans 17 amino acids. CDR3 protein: CASSFSGTLKTYNEQFF. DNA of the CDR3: TGTGCCAGCAGCTTCTCCGGGACGCTAAAGACCTACAATGAGCAGTTCTTC.

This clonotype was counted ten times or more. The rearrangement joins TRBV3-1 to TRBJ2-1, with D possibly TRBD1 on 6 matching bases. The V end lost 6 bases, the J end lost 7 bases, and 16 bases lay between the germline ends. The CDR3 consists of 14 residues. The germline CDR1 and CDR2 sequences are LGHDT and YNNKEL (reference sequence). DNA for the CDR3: TGTGCCAGCAGTTCCGGGACATTTGGTAATGAGCAGTTCTTC. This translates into CASSSGTFGNEQFF.

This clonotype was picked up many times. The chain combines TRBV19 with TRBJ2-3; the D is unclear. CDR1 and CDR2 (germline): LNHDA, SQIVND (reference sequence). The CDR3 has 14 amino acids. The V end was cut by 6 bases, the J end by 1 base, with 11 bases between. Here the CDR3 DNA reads TGTGCCAGTAGGTCGGGTGGAGGCACAGATACGCAGTATTTT. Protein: CASRSGGGTDTQYF.

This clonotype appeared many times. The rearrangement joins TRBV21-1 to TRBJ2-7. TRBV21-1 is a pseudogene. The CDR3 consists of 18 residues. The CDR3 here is CASSKARWGYRQNYEQYF. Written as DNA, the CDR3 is TGTGCCAGCAGCAAAGCGCGGTGGGGTTATCGGCAGAACTACGAGCAGTACTTC.

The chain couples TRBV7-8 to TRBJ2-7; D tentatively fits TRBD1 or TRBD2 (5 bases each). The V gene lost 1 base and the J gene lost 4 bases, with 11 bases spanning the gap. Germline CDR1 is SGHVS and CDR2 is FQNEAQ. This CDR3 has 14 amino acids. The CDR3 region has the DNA TGTGCCAGCAGCTTAGGGGGGAGACTTTACGAGCAGTACTTC. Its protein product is CASSLGGRLYEQYF.

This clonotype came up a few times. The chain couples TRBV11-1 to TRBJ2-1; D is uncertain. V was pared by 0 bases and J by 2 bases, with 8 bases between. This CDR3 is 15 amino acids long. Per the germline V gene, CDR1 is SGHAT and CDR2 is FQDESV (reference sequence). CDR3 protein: CASSLATNTYNEQFF. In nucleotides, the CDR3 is TGTGCCAGCAGCTTAGCGACCAATACCTACAATGAGCAGTTCTTC.

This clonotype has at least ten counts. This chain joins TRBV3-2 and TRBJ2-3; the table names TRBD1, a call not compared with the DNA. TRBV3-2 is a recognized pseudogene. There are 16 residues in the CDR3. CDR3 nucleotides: TGTGCCAGCAGCCGTTACCGGGGAACTGAGGGAGATACGCAGTATTTT. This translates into CASSRYRGTEGDTQYF.

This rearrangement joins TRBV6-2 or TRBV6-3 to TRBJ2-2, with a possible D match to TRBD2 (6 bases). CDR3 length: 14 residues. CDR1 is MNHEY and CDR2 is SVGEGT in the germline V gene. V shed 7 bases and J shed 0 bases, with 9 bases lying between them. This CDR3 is CASIGLSNTGELFF. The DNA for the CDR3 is TGTGCCAGCATAGGACTATCGAACACCGGGGAGCTGTTTTTT.

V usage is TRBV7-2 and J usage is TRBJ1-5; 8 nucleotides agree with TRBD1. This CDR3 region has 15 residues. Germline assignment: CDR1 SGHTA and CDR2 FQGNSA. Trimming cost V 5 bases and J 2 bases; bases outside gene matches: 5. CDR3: CASSLQGDGNQPQHF. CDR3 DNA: TGTGCCAGCAGCCTACAGGGGGATGGCAATCAGCCCCAGCATTTT.

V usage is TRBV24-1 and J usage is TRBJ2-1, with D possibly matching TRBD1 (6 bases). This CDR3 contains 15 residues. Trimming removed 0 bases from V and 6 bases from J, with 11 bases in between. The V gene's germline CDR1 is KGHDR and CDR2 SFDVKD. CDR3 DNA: TGTGCCACCAGTGATTTGAGCAGGGGACCCAATGAGCAGTTCTTC. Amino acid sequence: CATSDLSRGPNEQFF.

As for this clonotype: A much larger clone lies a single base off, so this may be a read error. The CDR3 protein is CASSLKGQGADEQFF. CDR3 DNA sequence: TGTGCCAGCAGCTTAAAGGGACAGGGGGCTGATGAGCAGTTCTTC. The chain joins TRBV7-2 to TRBJ2-1, with 12 bases lining up with TRBD1. Germline V gives CDR1 SGHTA, CDR2 FQGNSA. Trimming cost V 2 bases and J 8 bases; bases outside gene matches: 4. The CDR3 is 15 residues long.

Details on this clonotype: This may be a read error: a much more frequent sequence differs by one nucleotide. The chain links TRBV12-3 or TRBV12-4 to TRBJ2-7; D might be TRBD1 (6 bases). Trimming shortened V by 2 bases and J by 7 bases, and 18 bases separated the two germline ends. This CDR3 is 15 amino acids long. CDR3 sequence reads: CASSLPGAGDREQYF. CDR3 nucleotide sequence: TGTGCCAGCAGTTTACCCGGGGCAGGGGATCGGGAGCAGTACTTC.

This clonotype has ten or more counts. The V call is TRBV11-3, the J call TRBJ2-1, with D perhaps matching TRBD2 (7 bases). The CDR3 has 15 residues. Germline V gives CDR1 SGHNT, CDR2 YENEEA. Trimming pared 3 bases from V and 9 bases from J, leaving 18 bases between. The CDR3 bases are TGTGCCAGCAGCTTGGGCGGGGGCCTCCCTACTGAGCAGTTCTTC. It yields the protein CASSLGGGLPTEQFF.

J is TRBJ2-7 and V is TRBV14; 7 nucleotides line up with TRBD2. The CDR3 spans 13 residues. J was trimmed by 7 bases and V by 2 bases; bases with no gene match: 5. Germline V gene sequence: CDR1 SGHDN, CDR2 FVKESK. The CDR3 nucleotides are TGTGCCAGCAGCCAACACCCCGGGGGGGAGCAGTACTTC. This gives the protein CASSQHPGGEQYF.

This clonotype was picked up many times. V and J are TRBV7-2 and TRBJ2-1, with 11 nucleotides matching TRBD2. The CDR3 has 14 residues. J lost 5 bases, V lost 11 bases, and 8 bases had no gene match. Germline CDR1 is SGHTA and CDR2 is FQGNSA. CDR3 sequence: CAQGGTSGNNEQFF. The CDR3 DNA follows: TGTGCCCAGGGAGGGACTAGCGGAAACAATGAGCAGTTCTTC.

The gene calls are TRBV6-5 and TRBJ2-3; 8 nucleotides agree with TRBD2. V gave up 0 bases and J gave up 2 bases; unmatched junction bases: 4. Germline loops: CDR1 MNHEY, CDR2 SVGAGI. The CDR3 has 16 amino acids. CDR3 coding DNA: TGTGCCAGCAGTTACTCTGGCGGGAGGTACACAGATACGCAGTATTTT. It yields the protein CASSYSGGRYTDTQYF.

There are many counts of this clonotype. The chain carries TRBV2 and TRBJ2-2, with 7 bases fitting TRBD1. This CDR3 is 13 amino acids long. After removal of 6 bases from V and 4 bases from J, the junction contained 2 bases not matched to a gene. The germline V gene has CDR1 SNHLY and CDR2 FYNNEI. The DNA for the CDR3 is TGTGCCAGCAGCGACAGGGCCACCGGGGAGCTGTTTTTT. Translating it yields CASSDRATGELFF. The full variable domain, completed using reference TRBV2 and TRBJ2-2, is EPEVTQTPSHQVTQMGQEVILRCVPISNHLYFYWYRQILGQKVEFLVSFYNNEISEKSEIFDDQFSVERPDGSNFTLKIRSTKLEDSAMYFCASSDRATGELFFGEGSRLTVL.

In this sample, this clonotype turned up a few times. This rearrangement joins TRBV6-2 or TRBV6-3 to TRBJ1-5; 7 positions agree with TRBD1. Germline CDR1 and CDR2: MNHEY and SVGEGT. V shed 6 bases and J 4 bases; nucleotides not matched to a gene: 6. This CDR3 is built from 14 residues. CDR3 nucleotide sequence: TGTGCCAGCAGATCCGCAGGGGGTAATCAGCCCCAGCATTTT. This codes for CASRSAGGNQPQHF.

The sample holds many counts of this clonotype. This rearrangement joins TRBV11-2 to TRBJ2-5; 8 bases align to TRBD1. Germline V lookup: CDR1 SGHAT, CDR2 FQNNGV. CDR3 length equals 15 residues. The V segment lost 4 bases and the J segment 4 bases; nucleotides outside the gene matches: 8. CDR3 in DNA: TGTGCCAGCAGCTCTTTTAGGACAGGGCGAGAGACCCAGTACTTC. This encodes CASSSFRTGRETQYF.

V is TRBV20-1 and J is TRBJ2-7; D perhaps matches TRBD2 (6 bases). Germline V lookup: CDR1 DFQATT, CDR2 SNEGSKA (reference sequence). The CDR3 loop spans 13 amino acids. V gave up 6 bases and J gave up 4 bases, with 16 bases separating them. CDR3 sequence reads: CSASRRVGYEQYF. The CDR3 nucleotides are TGCAGTGCCTCGAGGAGGGTAGGGTACGAGCAGTACTTC.

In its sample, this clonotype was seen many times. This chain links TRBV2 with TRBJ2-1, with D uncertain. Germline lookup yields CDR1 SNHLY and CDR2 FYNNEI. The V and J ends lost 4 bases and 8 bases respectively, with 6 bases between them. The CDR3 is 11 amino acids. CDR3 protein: CASSGVDEQFF. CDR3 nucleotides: TGTGCCAGCAGTGGAGTGGATGAGCAGTTCTTC.

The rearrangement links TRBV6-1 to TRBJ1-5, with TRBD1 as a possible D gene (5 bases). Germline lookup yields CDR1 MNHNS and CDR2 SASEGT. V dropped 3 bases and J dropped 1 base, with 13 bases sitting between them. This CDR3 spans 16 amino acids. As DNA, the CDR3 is TGTGCCAGCAGTGACAAGGGGTCGGGGAGCAATCAGCCCCAGCATTTT. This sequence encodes CASSDKGSGSNQPQHF.

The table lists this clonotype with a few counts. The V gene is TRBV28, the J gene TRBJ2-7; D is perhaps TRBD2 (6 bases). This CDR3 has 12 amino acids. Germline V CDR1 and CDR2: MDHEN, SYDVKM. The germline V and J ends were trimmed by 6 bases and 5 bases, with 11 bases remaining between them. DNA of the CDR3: TGTGCCAGCAGGGAGGGGAGCCACGAGCAGTACTTC. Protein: CASREGSHEQYF.

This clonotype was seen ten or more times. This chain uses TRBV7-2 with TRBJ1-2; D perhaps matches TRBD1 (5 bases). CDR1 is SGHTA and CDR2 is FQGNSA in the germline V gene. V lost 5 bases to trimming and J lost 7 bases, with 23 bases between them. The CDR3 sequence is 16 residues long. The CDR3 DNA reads TGTGCCAGCAGCCCCGCCCTTCTCACATTGAGGGGTGGCTACACCTTC. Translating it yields CASSPALLTLRGGYTF.

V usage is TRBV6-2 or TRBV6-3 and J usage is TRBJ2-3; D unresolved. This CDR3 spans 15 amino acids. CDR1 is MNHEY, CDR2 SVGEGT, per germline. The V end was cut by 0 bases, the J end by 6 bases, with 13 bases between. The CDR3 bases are TGTGCCAGCAGTTACTCCGCGGCCGATCGGGATACGCAGTATTTT. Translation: CASSYSAADRDTQYF.

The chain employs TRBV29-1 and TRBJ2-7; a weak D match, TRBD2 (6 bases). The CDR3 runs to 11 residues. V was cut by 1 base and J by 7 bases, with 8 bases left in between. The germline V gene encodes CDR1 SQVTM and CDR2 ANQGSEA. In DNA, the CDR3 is TGCAGCGTTGAAGGGGGGAGGGAGCAGTACTTC. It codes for CSVEGGREQYF.

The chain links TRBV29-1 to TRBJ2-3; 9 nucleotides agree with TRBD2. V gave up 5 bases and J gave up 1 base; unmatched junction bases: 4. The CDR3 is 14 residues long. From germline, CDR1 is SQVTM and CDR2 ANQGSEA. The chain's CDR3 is CSVLIAGGTDTQYF. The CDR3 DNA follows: TGCAGCGTTTTAATAGCGGGGGGCACAGATACGCAGTATTTT.

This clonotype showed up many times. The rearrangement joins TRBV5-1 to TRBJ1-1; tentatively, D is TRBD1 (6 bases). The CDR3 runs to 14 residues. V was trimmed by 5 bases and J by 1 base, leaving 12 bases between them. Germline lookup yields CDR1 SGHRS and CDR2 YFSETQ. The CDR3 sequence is CASRIGQSNTEAFF. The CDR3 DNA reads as TGCGCCAGCAGGATTGGACAGTCGAACACTGAAGCTTTCTTT.

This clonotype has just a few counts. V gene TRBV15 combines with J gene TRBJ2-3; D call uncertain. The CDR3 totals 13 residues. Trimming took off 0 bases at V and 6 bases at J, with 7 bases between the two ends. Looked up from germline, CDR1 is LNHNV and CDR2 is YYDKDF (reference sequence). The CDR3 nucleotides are TGTGCCACCAGCAGAGATTTTAAGGATACGCAGTATTTT. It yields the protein CATSRDFKDTQYF.

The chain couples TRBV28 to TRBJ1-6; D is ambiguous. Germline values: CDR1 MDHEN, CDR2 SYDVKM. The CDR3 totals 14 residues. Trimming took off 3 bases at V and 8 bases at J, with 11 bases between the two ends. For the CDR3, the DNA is TGTGCCAGCAGTTTTTCCGGTACCGATTCACCCCTCCACTTT. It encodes CASSFSGTDSPLHF. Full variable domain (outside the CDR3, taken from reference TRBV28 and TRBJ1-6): DVKVTQSSRYLVKRTGEKVFLECVQDMDHENMFWYRQDPGLGLRLIYFSYDVKMKEKGDIPEGYSVSREKKERFSLILESASTNQTSMYLCASSFSGTDSPLHFGNGTRLTVT.